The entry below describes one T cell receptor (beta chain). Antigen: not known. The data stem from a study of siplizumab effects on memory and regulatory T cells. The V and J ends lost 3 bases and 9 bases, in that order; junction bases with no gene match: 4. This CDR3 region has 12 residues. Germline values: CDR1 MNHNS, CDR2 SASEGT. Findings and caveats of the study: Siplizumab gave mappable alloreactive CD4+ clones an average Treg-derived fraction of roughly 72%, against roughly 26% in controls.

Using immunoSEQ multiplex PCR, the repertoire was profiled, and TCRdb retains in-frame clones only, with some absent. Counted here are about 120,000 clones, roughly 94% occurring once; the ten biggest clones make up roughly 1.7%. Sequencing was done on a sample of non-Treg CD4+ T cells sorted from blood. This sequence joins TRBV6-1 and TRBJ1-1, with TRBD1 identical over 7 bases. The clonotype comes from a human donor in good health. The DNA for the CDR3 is TGTGCCAGCAGTGAGGGGACAGTTCAAGCTTTCTTT. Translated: CASSEGTVQAFF.